This TCR beta chain was retrieved from a study of control samples from healthy donors and cancer patients. Measured with immunoSEQ multiplex PCR; TCRdb has only the in-frame clones, and not every one. The sample holds 190,000 or so clones, 80% to 95% seen once. From germline, CDR1 is SGHTA and CDR2 FQGTGA. The CDR3 contains 15 residues. With 1 base removed from V and 1 base from J, the gap between germline ends came to 9 bases. This clonotype originated in a man between 18 and 29 years old in good health. Sequencing was performed on blood. The J gene is TRBJ2-3, the V gene TRBV7-3; D is perhaps TRBD1 or TRBD2 (5 bases each). CDR3 sequence (DNA): TGTGCCAGCAGCTTAAGAGAGGGGCGCACAGATACGCAGTATTTT. Amino acids: CASSLREGRTDTQYF.